This T cell receptor (beta chain) was retrieved from a study of T cell changes during pregnancy in multiple sclerosis. Sequenced by immunoSEQ multiplex PCR; TCRdb stores in-frame clones only, minus some. The data contain approximately 28,000 clones, about 90% of them seen just once; the ten biggest clones take up roughly 5%. This CDR3 has 17 amino acids. The germline CDR1 and CDR2 sequences are SEHNR and FQNEAQ (reference sequence). V was clipped by 5 bases and J by 8 bases, with 24 bases between them. This TCR came from a female donor in good health, enrolled as a control in a pregnancy study. The input for sequencing was peripheral blood, taken in the first trimester of pregnancy. This chain uses TRBV7-9 with TRBJ1-4, with unresolved D. In nucleotides, the CDR3 is TGTGCCAGCAGCCCACGAGACGGGTCCGGGGTTGAAGAAAAACTGTTTTTT. As protein: CASSPRDGSGVEEKLFF.